Below, 24 T cell receptor beta chains from the same sample are listed, as sequenced in a study of blood T cell repertoires in COVID-19 (TCRdb year 2020). The library was prepared using the immunoSEQ multiplex PCR assay. TCRdb stores this immuneACCESS table with in-frame sequences only. Part of the clones is absent; in the studies checked, under half of the shortfall reflects unresolved V genes, and no reason is known for the rest. The sample records tens of thousands of clones, 84% of which are singletons. Of the sample, 20% to 30% is held by the ten largest clones. The sample consisted of peripheral blood. The receptors come from a man aged 55-75 years with acute or convalescent COVID-19.

This chain links TRBV6-5 with TRBJ2-3; 11 bases are shared with TRBD1. CDR3 length equals 14 residues. Germline V gene sequence: CDR1 MNHEY, CDR2 SVGAGI. The V gene end was trimmed by 10 bases and the J gene end by 5 bases; junction bases not matched to a gene: 8. CDR3 coding DNA: TGTGCCACCCGGGGGACAGGGGGTATAGATACGCAGTATTTT. Residues: CATRGTGGIDTQYF.

J is TRBJ1-4 and V is TRBV5-1; 9 bases match TRBD1. Germline V gene sequence: CDR1 SGHRS, CDR2 YFSETQ. The ends lost 0 bases at V and 8 bases at J; junction bases unmatched: 20. The CDR3 covers 20 residues. As DNA, the CDR3 is TGCGCCAGCAGCTTGGCCGGTACCGGGACAGGGTTCGGACGGGGGGAAAAACTGTTTTTT. Amino acids: CASSLAGTGTGFGRGEKLFF. The variable domain in full, with the rest retrieved from reference TRBV5-1 and TRBJ1-4, is KAGVTQTPRYLIKTRGQQVTLSCSPISGHRSVSWYQQTPGQGLQFLFEYFSETQRNKGNFPGRFSGRQFSNSRSEMNVSTLELGDSALYLCASSLAGTGTGFGRGEKLFFGSGTQLSVL.

This chain links TRBV3-1 (or the pseudogene TRBV3-2) with TRBJ2-2; D is undetermined. Germline lookup yields CDR1 LGHDT and CDR2 YNNKEL (reference sequence). CDR3 length: 14 residues. The V end was cut by 3 bases, the J end by 4 bases, with 9 bases between. CDR3 amino acids: CASSQGGRTGELFF. In DNA, the CDR3 is TGTGCCAGCAGCCAGGGTGGGCGCACCGGGGAGCTGTTTTTT.

This clone turned up a few times. This chain joins TRBV11-2 and TRBJ2-5; D is perhaps TRBD2 (7 bases). This CDR3 comprises 16 residues. With 1 base removed from V and 0 bases from J, the gap between germline ends came to 12 bases. Germline V CDR1 and CDR2: SGHAT, FQNNGV. Here the CDR3 reads CASSLVRGAHQETQYF. The DNA of the CDR3 is TGTGCCAGCAGCTTAGTCCGGGGGGCCCACCAAGAGACCCAGTACTTC.

CDR3 coding DNA: TGTGCCAGCTCACCTGAGACAGGGAATTCACCCCTCCACTTT. Amino acid sequence: CASSPETGNSPLHF. V gene TRBV18 combines with J gene TRBJ1-6, with 7 nucleotides matching TRBD1. Germline V gives CDR1 KGHSH, CDR2 LQKENI. CDR3 length equals 14 residues. The trim removed 3 bases at V and 7 bases at J, leaving 3 bases unmatched. Full variable domain (remainder filled in from reference TRBV18 and TRBJ1-6): NAGVMQNPRHLVRRRGQEARLRCSPMKGHSHVYWYRQLPEEGLKFMVYLQKENIIDESGMPKERFSAEFPKEGPSILRIQQVVRGDSAAYFCASSPETGNSPLHFGNGTRLTVT.

This rearrangement joins TRBV9 to TRBJ2-5; maybe TRBD1 (6 bases). The germline CDR1 and CDR2 sequences are SGDLS and YYNGEE. The V gene lost 0 bases and the J gene lost 7 bases, with 16 bases spanning the gap. The CDR3 loop spans 15 amino acids. The CDR3 DNA sequence: TGTGCCAGCAGCGTAGGGTCTGGGACATCGGGGACCCAGTACTTC. Translated: CASSVGSGTSGTQYF.

The CDR3 DNA follows: TGTGCCAGCAGCCAGAGGAATGAGCAGTTCTTC. This sequence encodes CASSQRNEQFF. V gene TRBV27 combines with J gene TRBJ2-1; the D is unclear. The CDR3 loop spans 11 amino acids. Germline loops: CDR1 MNHEY, CDR2 SMNVEV (reference sequence). Between the trimmed V and J ends, which lost 6 bases and 7 bases, there was a span of 7 bases.

V is TRBV18 and J is TRBJ1-5, with a tentative D call TRBD1 (5 bases). The CDR3 sequence is 13 residues long. Trimming shortened V by 2 bases and J by 5 bases, and 7 bases separated the two germline ends. The germline V gene has CDR1 KGHSH and CDR2 LQKENI. The CDR3 loop reads CASSPGADQPQHF. Here the CDR3 DNA reads TGTGCCAGCTCACCAGGGGCGGATCAGCCCCAGCATTTT. Using reference TRBV18 and TRBJ1-5 for the parts outside the CDR3, the full variable domain is NAGVMQNPRHLVRRRGQEARLRCSPMKGHSHVYWYRQLPEEGLKFMVYLQKENIIDESGMPKERFSAEFPKEGPSILRIQQVVRGDSAAYFCASSPGADQPQHFGDGTRLSIL.

The chain recombines TRBV7-9 with TRBJ2-5; TRBD2 is a possible D gene (5 bases). The ends were cut back, 1 base at V and 2 bases at J, with 11 bases in the middle. The germline CDR1 and CDR2 sequences are SEHNR and FQNEAQ (reference sequence). This CDR3 has 15 residues. The CDR3 spells CASSLVGGLQETQYF. The DNA for the CDR3 is TGTGCCAGCAGCTTAGTTGGCGGGCTTCAAGAGACCCAGTACTTC.

The chain recombines TRBV11-2 with TRBJ1-2, with TRBD1 matching over 9 bases. Trimming took 4 bases from V and 12 from J; bases not matched to a gene: 6. Germline values: CDR1 SGHAT, CDR2 FQNNGV. The CDR3 extends over 12 amino acids. The CDR3: CASSWGGQGHTF. The CDR3 nucleotides read TGTGCCAGCAGCTGGGGCGGACAGGGGCACACCTTC.

As regards this clone: One junction end disagrees with the germline gene, perhaps due to a read error. This chain links TRBV2 with TRBJ2-7; 13 bases are a match to TRBD2. Germline V lookup: CDR1 SNHLY, CDR2 FYNNEI. There are 12 residues in the CDR3. CDR3 bases: TGTGCCAGCAGTGAAGCCGGGACTAGCGGGGTCTTC. Residues: CASSEAGTSGVF.

The CDR3 coding sequence is TGTGCCAGCAGCGTCGAAACCGGACTAGCCCTAGATGAGCAGTTCTTC. Residues: CASSVETGLALDEQFF. This chain links TRBV9 with TRBJ2-1, with 8 bases that match TRBD2. J was trimmed by 8 bases and V by 2 bases; bases with no gene match: 12. Germline V gene sequence: CDR1 SGDLS, CDR2 YYNGEE. This CDR3 contains 16 residues.

The V call is TRBV7-9, the J call TRBJ1-6; D gene unclear. CDR1 and CDR2 (germline): SEHNR, FQNEAQ (reference sequence). Trimming pared 5 bases from V and 10 bases from J, leaving 12 bases between. The CDR3 consists of 13 residues. CDR3 region: CASSTEAGSPLHF. For the CDR3, the DNA is TGTGCCAGCAGCACAGAGGCGGGATCACCCCTCCACTTT. The variable domain in full, with the rest retrieved from reference TRBV7-9 and TRBJ1-6, is DTGVSQNPRHKITKRGQNVTFRCDPISEHNRLYWYRQTLGQGPEFLTYFQNEAQLEKSRLLSDRFSAERPKGSFSTLEIQRTEQGDSAMYLCASSTEAGSPLHFGNGTRLTVT.

The V and J genes are TRBV20-1 and TRBJ2-7; D not certain. CDR3 length: 13 amino acids. The germline V and J ends were trimmed by 4 bases and 4 bases, with 14 bases remaining between them. Germline V CDR1 and CDR2: DFQATT, SNEGSKA (reference sequence). The CDR3 is CSATDTQIYEQYF. The CDR3 DNA follows: TGCAGTGCTACTGACACTCAAATTTACGAGCAGTACTTC.

The chain carries TRBV6-2 or TRBV6-3 and TRBJ2-5; 12 positions agree with TRBD2. V dropped 5 bases and J dropped 3; count of bases not matched to a gene: 1. The CDR3 has 14 amino acids. Germline lookup yields CDR1 MNHEY and CDR2 SVGEGT. In nucleotides, the CDR3 is TGTGCCAGCAGTAGACTAGCGGGGGAAGAGACCCAGTACTTC. Protein product: CASSRLAGEETQYF.

The chain links TRBV7-9 to TRBJ1-4; 8 positions agree with TRBD1. The junction had 8 bases not matched to a gene; V was cut back by 4 bases and J by 7 bases. This CDR3 is 15 amino acids long. CDR1 and CDR2 (germline): SEHNR, FQNEAQ (reference sequence). DNA for the CDR3: TGTGCCAGCAGCTCCGCAGGGGGCGGTGGTGAAAAACTGTTTTTT. Protein product: CASSSAGGGGEKLFF.

This clone was seen only once. The V call is TRBV7-2, the J call TRBJ2-7; tentative D call: TRBD1 (5 bases). The germline CDR1 and CDR2 sequences are SGHTA and FQGNSA. CDR3 length equals 12 residues. Trimming removed 2 bases from V and 5 bases from J, with 7 bases in between. The CDR3 protein is CASSLLRDEQYF. CDR3 sequence (DNA): TGTGCCAGCAGCTTACTCAGGGACGAGCAGTACTTC.

The chain uses TRBV28 and TRBJ2-4, with 8 bases fitting TRBD2. The CDR3 loop spans 14 amino acids. The junction had 8 bases not matched to a gene; V was cut back by 4 bases and J by 9 bases. CDR1 is MDHEN, CDR2 SYDVKM, per germline. The DNA of the CDR3 is TGTGCCAGCAGTTCTACGGGGGGGCGGATCATTCAGTACTTC. Amino acids: CASSSTGGRIIQYF.

The V gene is TRBV6-1, the J gene TRBJ1-3; the D is unclear. V lost 3 bases and J lost 1, with 10 bases in between. CDR1 is MNHNS, CDR2 SASEGT, per germline. This CDR3 is 15 amino acids long. The CDR3 loop reads CASSDVRGSGNTIYF. The CDR3 DNA reads as TGTGCCAGCAGTGACGTGCGGGGATCTGGAAACACCATATATTTT.

The chain couples TRBV3-1 (or the pseudogene TRBV3-2) to TRBJ2-3; no clear D. The CDR3 is made up of 17 amino acids. The germline CDR1 and CDR2 sequences are LGHDT and YNNKEL (reference sequence). With 1 base removed from V and 6 bases from J, the gap between germline ends came to 20 bases. In DNA form, the CDR3 reads TGTGCCAGCAGCCAAGTCGCTCGTCCCGGCTCGCGGGATACGCAGTATTTT. This gives the protein CASSQVARPGSRDTQYF.

The CDR3 bases are TGTGCCAGTAGTATAGGGTGGGGACAGGGATGGGCCAAAAACATTCAGTACTTC. It yields the protein CASSIGWGQGWAKNIQYF. The chain couples TRBV19 to TRBJ2-4; 9 bases fit TRBD1. The V and J ends lost 1 base and 1 base, in that order; junction bases with no gene match: 8. Germline loops: CDR1 LNHDA, CDR2 SQIVND (reference sequence). The CDR3 extends over 18 amino acids.

The rearrangement joins TRBV5-1 to TRBJ1-1; maybe TRBD1 (6 bases). CDR1 is SGHRS, CDR2 YFSETQ, per germline. The CDR3 consists of 16 residues. V lost 5 bases to trimming and J lost 8 bases, with 25 bases between them. The CDR3 coding sequence is TGCGCCAGCAGTCACGTAGTTAACTTACAGGGAGGGGAAGCTTTCTTT. Amino acids: CASSHVVNLQGGEAFF.

This clone was seen a handful of times. The J gene is TRBJ2-3, the V gene TRBV15; perhaps TRBD1 as D (5 bases). CDR3 length equals 15 residues. V was shortened by 5 bases and J by 1 base, with 13 bases between the two germline ends. CDR1 is LNHNV, CDR2 YYDKDF, per germline (reference sequence). The CDR3 here is CATSLGQGRTDTQYF. The CDR3 coding sequence is TGTGCCACCAGCCTCGGGCAGGGCCGCACAGATACGCAGTATTTT.

The chain links TRBV6-5 to TRBJ2-7; D possibly corresponds to TRBD1 (5 bases). The CDR3 runs 15 residues. The germline CDR1 and CDR2 sequences are MNHEY and SVGAGI. Trimming took 0 bases from V and 0 from J, leaving 9 bases between them. CDR3 loop: CASSYSSTASYEQYF. CDR3 nucleotide sequence: TGTGCCAGCAGTTACTCGTCGACAGCCTCCTACGAGCAGTACTTC.